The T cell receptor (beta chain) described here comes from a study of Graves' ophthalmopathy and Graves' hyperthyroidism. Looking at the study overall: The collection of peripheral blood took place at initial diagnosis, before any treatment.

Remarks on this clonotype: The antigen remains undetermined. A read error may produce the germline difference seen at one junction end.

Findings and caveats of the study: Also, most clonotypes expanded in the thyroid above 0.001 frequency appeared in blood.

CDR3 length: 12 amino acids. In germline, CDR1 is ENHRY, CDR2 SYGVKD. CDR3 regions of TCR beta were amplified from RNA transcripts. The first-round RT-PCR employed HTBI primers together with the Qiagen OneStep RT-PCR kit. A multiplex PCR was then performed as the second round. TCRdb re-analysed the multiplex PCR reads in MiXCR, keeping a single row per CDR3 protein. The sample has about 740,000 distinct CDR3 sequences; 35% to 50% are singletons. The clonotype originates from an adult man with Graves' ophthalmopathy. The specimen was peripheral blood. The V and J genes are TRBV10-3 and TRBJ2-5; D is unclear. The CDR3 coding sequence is TGTGCCAGCAGTTCATCCGGAGAGATCCAGTACTTC. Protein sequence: CASSSSGEIQYF.